A selection of T cell receptor beta chains follows, all from one sample in a study of blood T cells in healthy people across ages. TCRdb ran MiXCR on the 5' RACE reads and lists one entry per CDR3 protein. The sample has 1.5 million to 2 million distinct CDR3 sequences, about 31% seen once; the top ten hold 11%. Sequencing used blood. The origin of the receptors is a woman aged 30 to 39 in good health. Each CDR3 is given with its conserved first and last residue. A D gene is named only where the DNA matches it firmly. The size entry is marked missing in some rows and otherwise reads once, few, many or a size class.

>.|TRBV23-1|TRBJ2-7|.
CASVGAHEQYF
TGCGCCAGCGTCGGGGCCCACGAGCAGTACTTC
>.|TRBV20-1|TRBJ2-3|.
CSAHPTGASMVAQYF
TGCAGTGCTCACCCTACTGGAGCCTCCATGGTTGCGCAGTATTTT
>.|TRBV2|TRBJ2-3|.
CASVRNGPTDTQYF
TGTGCCAGCGTACGGAACGGCCCCACAGATACGCAGTATTTT
>TRBD1|TRBV7-9|TRBJ2-7|.
CASSYVTGDYEQYF
TGTGCCAGCAGCTATGTTACAGGGGACTACGAGCAGTACTTC
>TRBD2|TRBV4-1|TRBJ2-7|many
CASSSGGLQGYEQYF
TGCGCCAGCTCTAGCGGGGGGCTCCAGGGCTACGAGCAGTACTTC
>TRBD1|TRBV20-1|TRBJ1-4|.
CSARQGQGIATNEKLFF
TGCAGTGCTAGGCAGGGACAGGGAATTGCAACTAATGAAAAACTGTTTTTT
>.|TRBV7-2|TRBJ2-3|few
CASSTLRAGNTDTQYF
TGTGCCAGCAGTACCCTGCGGGCGGGAAACACAGATACGCAGTATTTT
>.|TRBV12-3/TRBV12-4|TRBJ1-2|.
CASSLTSRVGYGYTF
TGTGCCAGCAGTTTAACGTCAAGGGTTGGCTATGGCTACACCTTC
>.|TRBV7-9|TRBJ2-1|many
CASRPTDLPTYNEQFF
TGTGCCAGCAGACCGACAGACCTTCCTACCTACAATGAGCAGTTCTTC
>TRBD1|TRBV4-1|TRBJ2-5|.
CASSEGQGAKQETQYF
TGCGCCAGCAGCGAAGGACAGGGGGCGAAACAAGAGACCCAGTACTTC
>TRBD1|TRBV12-3/TRBV12-4|TRBJ2-3|.
CASSLLRGQGPPDTQYF
TGTGCCAGCAGTTTGCTCAGGGGACAGGGTCCTCCAGATACGCAGTATTTT
>.|TRBV5-1|TRBJ2-7|.
CASSLVAPSLDEQYF
TGCGCCAGCAGCTTGGTTGCTCCCTCACTAGACGAGCAGTACTTC
>.|TRBV28|TRBJ2-3|.
CASSLSAGTYTDTQYF
TGTGCCAGCAGTTTATCCGCAGGGACGTACACAGATACGCAGTATTTT
>.|TRBV20-1|TRBJ1-5|.
CSASGQGPSGNQPQHF
TGCAGTGCTAGCGGGCAGGGCCCGTCGGGCAATCAGCCCCAGCATTTT
>.|TRBV7-9|TRBJ2-7|once
CASSSVAGPTYGQYF
TGTGCCAGCAGCTCCGTTGCGGGACCTACCTACGGGCAGTACTTC
>.|TRBV13|TRBJ2-2|.
CASRRTENTGELFF
TGTGCCAGCAGACGGACCGAGAACACCGGGGAGCTGTTTTTT
>.|TRBV10-3|TRBJ2-5|few
CAISDDHLTQYF
TGTGCCATCAGTGATGACCACCTGACCCAGTACTTC
>.|TRBV3-1|TRBJ2-5|.
CASSRQRGTQYF
TGTGCCAGCAGCCGTCAAAGAGGGACCCAGTACTTC
>TRBD2|TRBV7-2|TRBJ2-3|.
CASSEGLEGTQYF
TGTGCCAGCAGCGAAGGACTAGAGGGTACGCAGTATTTT
>.|TRBV5-1|TRBJ2-3|.
CAGSLEQGGDTQYF
TGCGCCGGCAGCTTGGAGCAGGGGGGAGATACGCAGTATTTT
>.|TRBV28|TRBJ1-2|.
CASSFPGQSSYGYTF
TGTGCCAGCAGTTTCCCTGGACAGTCCTCCTATGGCTACACCTTC
>.|TRBV5-4|TRBJ2-3|few
CASSDLTLTSQYF
TGTGCCAGCAGCGATCTAACCCTAACTTCGCAGTATTTT
>.|TRBV7-6|TRBJ2-3|.
CASSLGTAFTDTQYF
TGTGCCAGCAGCTTAGGAACAGCCTTCACAGATACGCAGTATTTT
>.|TRBV10-3|TRBJ2-7|few
CAISEGHYEQYF
TGTGCCATCAGTGAAGGACACTACGAGCAGTACTTC
>TRBD2|TRBV7-6|TRBJ2-1|.
CASSLGGPGLAGLQEQFF
TGTGCCAGCAGCTTAGGGGGACCGGGACTAGCGGGACTGCAGGAGCAGTTCTTC
>TRBD2|TRBV20-1|TRBJ2-7|.
CSAPSGALSYEQYF
TGCAGTGCTCCGAGCGGGGCATTATCCTACGAGCAGTACTTC
>TRBD2|TRBV7-8|TRBJ2-1|.
CASSLGVSSGGGQFF
TGTGCCAGCAGCTTAGGTGTTTCTTCGGGGGGTGGGCAGTTCTTC
>.|TRBV7-2|TRBJ2-5|.
CASSFGRNNEQYF
TGTGCCAGCAGCTTTGGACGGAACAATGAGCAGTACTTC